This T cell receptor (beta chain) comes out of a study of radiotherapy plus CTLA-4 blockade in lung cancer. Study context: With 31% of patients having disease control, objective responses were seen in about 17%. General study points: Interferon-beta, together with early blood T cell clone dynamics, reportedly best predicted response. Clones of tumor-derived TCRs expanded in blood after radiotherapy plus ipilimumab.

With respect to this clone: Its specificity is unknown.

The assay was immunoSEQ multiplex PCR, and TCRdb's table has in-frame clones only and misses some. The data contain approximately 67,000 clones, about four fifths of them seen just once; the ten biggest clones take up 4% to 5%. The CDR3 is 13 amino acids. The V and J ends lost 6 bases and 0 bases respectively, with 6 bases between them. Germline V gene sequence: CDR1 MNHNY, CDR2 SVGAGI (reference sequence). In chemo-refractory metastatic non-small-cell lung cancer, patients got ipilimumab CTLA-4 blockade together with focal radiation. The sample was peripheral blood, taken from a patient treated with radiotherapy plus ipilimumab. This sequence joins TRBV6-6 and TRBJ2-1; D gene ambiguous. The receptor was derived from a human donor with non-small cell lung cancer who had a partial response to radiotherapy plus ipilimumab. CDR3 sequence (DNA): TGTGCCAGCAGCCTAAACTCCTACAATGAGCAGTTCTTC. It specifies CASSLNSYNEQFF.